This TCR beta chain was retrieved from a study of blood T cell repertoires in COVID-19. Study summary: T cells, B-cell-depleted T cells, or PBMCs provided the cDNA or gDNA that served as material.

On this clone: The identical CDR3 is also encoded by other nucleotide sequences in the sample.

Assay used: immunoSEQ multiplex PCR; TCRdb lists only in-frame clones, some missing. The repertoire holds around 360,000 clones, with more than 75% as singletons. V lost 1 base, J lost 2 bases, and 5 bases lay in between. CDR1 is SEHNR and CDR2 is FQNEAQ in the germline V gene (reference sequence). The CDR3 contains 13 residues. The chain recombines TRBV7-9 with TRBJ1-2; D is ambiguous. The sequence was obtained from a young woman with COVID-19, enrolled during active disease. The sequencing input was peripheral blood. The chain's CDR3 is CASSLGQNYGYTF. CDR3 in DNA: TGTGCCAGCAGCTTAGGGCAGAACTATGGCTACACCTTC.